The 13 T cell receptor beta chains listed next were all sequenced from one sample in a study of blood T cell repertoires in COVID-19. The protocol was immunoSEQ multiplex PCR, while the TCRdb copy is restricted to in-frame clones and leaves out a portion. The sample contains roughly 180,000 clones, roughly four fifths of which appear only once. Sequencing was performed on peripheral blood. Source of these receptors: a human donor in a cohort sampled during active COVID-19.

V and J are TRBV5-4 and TRBJ1-1; tentative D call: TRBD1 (6 bases). V was clipped by 0 bases and J by 1 base, with 10 bases between them. This CDR3 has 15 residues. Germline V gives CDR1 SGHNT, CDR2 YYREEE (reference sequence). The CDR3, as DNA: TGTGCCAGCAGCTTGGGCGGACAGTGGAACACTGAAGCTTTCTTT. Translation gives CASSLGGQWNTEAFF.

This clone was detected a few times. V gene TRBV9 combines with J gene TRBJ1-3; D uncertain. V was pared by 3 bases and J by 0 bases, with 10 bases between. This CDR3 comprises 15 residues. Germline-derived CDR1 and CDR2 are SGDLS and YYNGEE. This CDR3 is CASSGTTPSGNTIYF. For the CDR3, the DNA is TGTGCCAGCAGCGGCACTACCCCCTCTGGAAACACCATATATTTT.

As concerns this clone: This CDR3 is also generated by other DNA sequences in the sample. The chain recombines TRBV5-4 with TRBJ1-2; the D gene is possibly TRBD1 (6 bases). CDR3 length: 13 residues. V dropped 1 base and J dropped 2 bases, with 6 bases sitting between them. Germline V gene lookup returns CDR1 SGHNT and CDR2 YYREEE (reference sequence). DNA for the CDR3: TGTGCCAGCAGCTTGCAGGGGAACTATGGCTACACCTTC. Translating gives CASSLQGNYGYTF.

This chain joins TRBV15 and TRBJ2-7, with D possibly being TRBD2 (5 bases). CDR1 is LNHNV and CDR2 is YYDKDF in the germline V gene (reference sequence). V lost 4 bases and J 0 bases, leaving 13 bases between the germline ends. This CDR3 has 15 residues. The CDR3 nucleotides are TGTGCCACCAGCATTTTGAGGGCCAACTCCTACGAGCAGTACTTC. This encodes CATSILRANSYEQYF.

V and J are TRBV29-1 and TRBJ1-1; D possibly corresponds to TRBD1 (6 bases). The CDR3 has 11 residues. V lost 4 bases and J lost 6, with 9 bases in between. Per the germline V gene, CDR1 is SQVTM and CDR2 is ANQGSEA. This chain's CDR3 is CSVAGVAEAFF. The CDR3 region has the DNA TGCAGCGTTGCAGGGGTGGCTGAAGCTTTCTTT. Full variable domain (rest looked up from reference TRBV29-1 and TRBJ1-1): SAVISQKPSRDICQRGTSLTIQCQVDSQVTMMFWYRQQPGQSLTLIATANQGSEATYESGFVIDKFPISRPNLTFSTLTVSNMSPEDSSIYLCSVAGVAEAFFGQGTRLTVV.

V gene TRBV7-8 combines with J gene TRBJ2-7, with 10 bases identical to TRBD1. Trimming at V came to 5 bases and at J to 4 bases, leaving 8 bases not matched to a gene. In germline, CDR1 is SGHVS, CDR2 FQNEAQ. The CDR3 has 15 amino acids. In DNA, the CDR3 is TGTGCCAGCAGCCCAGCAGGGACAGGGGCGTACGAGCAGTACTTC. Translating it yields CASSPAGTGAYEQYF.

The chain couples TRBV12-3 or TRBV12-4 to TRBJ1-5; D remains ambiguous. The CDR3 spans 13 residues. V lost 2 bases to trimming and J lost 0 bases, with 2 bases between them. DNA of the CDR3: TGTGCCAGCAGTTTACGTAGCAATCAGCCCCAGCATTTT. Amino acid sequence: CASSLRSNQPQHF.

The J gene is TRBJ2-3, the V gene TRBV5-4; maybe TRBD1 (5 bases). Trimming took 4 bases from V and 3 from J, leaving 9 bases between them. CDR1 and CDR2 from the germline V gene are SGHNT and YYREEE (reference sequence). The CDR3 covers 13 residues. The CDR3 reads CASSPDITDTQYF. CDR3 nucleotides: TGTGCCAGCAGCCCGGACATAACAGATACGCAGTATTTT.

Written as DNA, the CDR3 is TGTGCCAGCAGTAGGGGGATGAACACCGGGGAGCTGTTTTTT. Translation gives CASSRGMNTGELFF. The V gene is TRBV14, the J gene TRBJ2-2, with TRBD1 as a possible D gene (6 bases). This CDR3 region has 14 residues. With 6 bases removed from V and 1 base from J, the gap between germline ends came to 9 bases. Germline V lookup: CDR1 SGHDN, CDR2 FVKESK.

The chain combines TRBV19 with TRBJ2-5; 12 bases map to TRBD2. Germline V gene lookup returns CDR1 LNHDA and CDR2 SQIVND (reference sequence). This CDR3 spans 14 amino acids. V dropped 11 bases and J dropped 5; count of bases not matched to a gene: 9. The CDR3 DNA reads TGTGCCTCCCGAAGACTAGCGGGGGAGGAGACCCAGTACTTC. It specifies CASRRLAGEETQYF.

This clone occurred a few times. The chain joins TRBV2 to TRBJ1-6; TRBD1 aligns across 9 bases. V gave up 6 bases and J gave up 7 bases; unmatched junction bases: 4. The germline V gene has CDR1 SNHLY and CDR2 FYNNEI. CDR3 length: 14 amino acids. Here the CDR3 reads CASRGQGANSPLHF. CDR3 coding DNA: TGTGCCAGCAGGGGACAGGGAGCCAATTCACCCCTCCACTTT.

This chain links TRBV19 with TRBJ2-6; 9 bases match TRBD1. Germline V gene sequence: CDR1 LNHDA, CDR2 SQIVND (reference sequence). J lost 0 bases, V lost 1 base, and 1 base had no gene match. This CDR3 has 17 residues. In nucleotides, the CDR3 is TGTGCCAGTAGTATAGGGGACAGGGACTCTGGGGCCAACGTCCTGACTTTC. This encodes CASSIGDRDSGANVLTF. Full variable domain (rest looked up from reference TRBV19 and TRBJ2-6): DGGITQSPKYLFRKEGQNVTLSCEQNLNHDAMYWYRQDPGQGLRLIYYSQIVNDFQKGDIAEGYSVSREKKESFPLTVTSAQKNPTAFYLCASSIGDRDSGANVLTFGAGSRLTVL.

This clone was seen only a few times. The chain uses TRBV19 and TRBJ1-1; 9 nucleotides align to TRBD1. Looked up from germline, CDR1 is LNHDA and CDR2 is SQIVND (reference sequence). J lost 11 bases, V lost 8 bases, and 9 bases had no gene match. This CDR3 is 12 amino acids long. The CDR3, as DNA: TGTGCCAGTTCCGGGACAGGGATATGGGCTTTCTTT. It codes for CASSGTGIWAFF.